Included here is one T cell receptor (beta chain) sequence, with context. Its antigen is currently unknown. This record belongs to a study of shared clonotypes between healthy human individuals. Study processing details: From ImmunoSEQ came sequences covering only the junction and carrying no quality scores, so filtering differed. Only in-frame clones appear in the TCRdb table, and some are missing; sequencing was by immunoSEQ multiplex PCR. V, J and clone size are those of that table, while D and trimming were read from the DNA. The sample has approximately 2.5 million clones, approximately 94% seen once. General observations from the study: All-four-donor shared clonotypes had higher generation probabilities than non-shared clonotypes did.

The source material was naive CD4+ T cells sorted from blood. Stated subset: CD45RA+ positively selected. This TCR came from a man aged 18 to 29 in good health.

CDR3 region: CASSFGQGGTEAFF. In nucleotides, the CDR3 is TGTGCCAGCAGCTTCGGGCAGGGGGGCACTGAAGCTTTCTTT. The chain couples TRBV13 to TRBJ1-1; 7 bases match TRBD1. The CDR3 runs 14 residues. The J segment lost 4 bases and the V segment lost 3 bases, leaving 5 bases of the junction unmatched. The germline V gene encodes CDR1 PRHDT and CDR2 FYEKMQ (reference sequence).